A selection of T cell receptor beta chains follows, all from one sample in a study of T cells after yellow fever vaccination. In TCRdb, the 5' RACE reads were re-called with MiXCR into one record per CDR3 protein. The table shows about 630,000 distinct CDR3 sequences, with over 9% occurring only once. The sample consisted of PBMCs, taken on the day of the yellow fever booster vaccination. These receptors were taken from a man aged 25 to 45 who received the YFV17D yellow fever vaccine. Both conserved end residues are part of each CDR3. Fields, in order: D gene, V gene, clone size, J gene, CDR3 DNA, CDR3 protein. The D gene is left open where the match is weak. Clone size appears in some rows only: once, few, many, or a class for an expanded clone.

D gene: .
V gene: TRBV29-1
clone size: few
J gene: TRBJ2-7
CDR3 DNA: TGCAGCGTTGGTCCCGCCGGACAGTCCCACTCCTACGAGCAGTACTTC
CDR3 protein: CSVGPAGQSHSYEQYF

D gene: .
V gene: TRBV4-3
clone size: .
J gene: TRBJ2-3
CDR3 DNA: TGCGCCAGCAGCCAAAGTGGGAGCCCGACAGATACGCAGTATTTT
CDR3 protein: CASSQSGSPTDTQYF

D gene: .
V gene: TRBV20-1
clone size: .
J gene: TRBJ2-2
CDR3 DNA: TGCAGTGCTAATACAGGGAACACCGGGGAGCTGTTTTTT
CDR3 protein: CSANTGNTGELFF

D gene: .
V gene: TRBV6-4
clone size: few
J gene: TRBJ2-5
CDR3 DNA: TGTGCCAGCAGTCCTCCTCCGGGATTGGGGGACCAAGAGACCCAGTACTTC
CDR3 protein: CASSPPPGLGDQETQYF

D gene: .
V gene: TRBV12-3/TRBV12-4
clone size: few
J gene: TRBJ1-2
CDR3 DNA: TGTGCCAGCAGCAGTAGTTCCGGGGATGGCTACACCTTC
CDR3 protein: CASSSSSGDGYTF

D gene: .
V gene: TRBV24-1
clone size: few
J gene: TRBJ2-3
CDR3 DNA: TGTGCCACCAGTGATCGGGCAGGGACCACAGATACGCAGTATTTT
CDR3 protein: CATSDRAGTTDTQYF

D gene: TRBD2
V gene: TRBV7-2
clone size: .
J gene: TRBJ2-1
CDR3 DNA: TGTGCCAGCAGCTTACTAGCGGGAAAGGTGTATGAGCAGTTCTTC
CDR3 protein: CASSLLAGKVYEQFF

D gene: .
V gene: TRBV12-3/TRBV12-4
clone size: few
J gene: TRBJ1-6
CDR3 DNA: TGTGCCAGCAGTTTAGTGGGACCTAATTCACCCCTCCACTTT
CDR3 protein: CASSLVGPNSPLHF

D gene: TRBD2
V gene: TRBV9
clone size: .
J gene: TRBJ2-7
CDR3 DNA: TGTGCCAGCAGCGTAGAAGGACTAGTTTCCTACGAGCAGTACTTC
CDR3 protein: CASSVEGLVSYEQYF

D gene: .
V gene: TRBV19
clone size: few
J gene: TRBJ2-1
CDR3 DNA: TGTGCCAGTAGTATATCGGACGGCTCCTACAATGAGCAGTTCTTC
CDR3 protein: CASSISDGSYNEQFF

D gene: TRBD2
V gene: TRBV10-2
clone size: few
J gene: TRBJ2-3
CDR3 DNA: TGCGCCAGCAGTGAGTTCAGCGGGAGAACAGATACGCAGTATTTT
CDR3 protein: CASSEFSGRTDTQYF

D gene: .
V gene: TRBV30
clone size: few
J gene: TRBJ2-1
CDR3 DNA: TGTGCCTGGAGCCTTGGGGAGAGCTCCTACAATGAGCAGTTCTTC
CDR3 protein: CAWSLGESSYNEQFF

D gene: TRBD2
V gene: TRBV29-1
clone size: .
J gene: TRBJ2-1
CDR3 DNA: TGCAGCGTTGATCCAGCGGGAGGCCCGGGGGATGAGCAGTTCTTC
CDR3 protein: CSVDPAGGPGDEQFF

D gene: .
V gene: TRBV20-1
clone size: .
J gene: TRBJ2-2
CDR3 DNA: TGCAGTGCTAGTGCGTCCGGGGCGAACACCGGGGAGCTGTTTTTT
CDR3 protein: CSASASGANTGELFF

D gene: .
V gene: TRBV10-1
clone size: .
J gene: TRBJ2-7
CDR3 DNA: TGCGCCTGCCTAGCGCCCGCAGCCCACGAGCAGTACTTC
CDR3 protein: CACLAPAAHEQYF

D gene: .
V gene: TRBV7-9
clone size: .
J gene: TRBJ2-6
CDR3 DNA: TGTGCCAGCAGCTTAGGCCCGCTAAGCCCTGGGGCCAACGTCCTGACTTTC
CDR3 protein: CASSLGPLSPGANVLTF

D gene: TRBD1
V gene: TRBV20-1
clone size: few
J gene: TRBJ2-3
CDR3 DNA: TGCAGTGCTGCCGGGACAGGGAACCCAGATACGCAGTATTTT
CDR3 protein: CSAAGTGNPDTQYF

D gene: TRBD2
V gene: TRBV7-2
clone size: few
J gene: TRBJ2-7
CDR3 DNA: TGTGCCAGCACCCAGGGTAGCGGGGCCTCCTACGAGCAGTACTTC
CDR3 protein: CASTQGSGASYEQYF

D gene: .
V gene: TRBV10-3
clone size: few
J gene: TRBJ1-5
CDR3 DNA: TGTGCCTCCTCGGACTCGGATAGCAATCAGCCCCAGCATTTT
CDR3 protein: CASSDSDSNQPQHF

D gene: TRBD1
V gene: TRBV7-3
clone size: few
J gene: TRBJ2-1
CDR3 DNA: TGTGCCAGCAGCCAACAGGGGTCCAATGAGCAGTTCTTC
CDR3 protein: CASSQQGSNEQFF

D gene: .
V gene: TRBV4-2
clone size: few
J gene: TRBJ2-7
CDR3 DNA: TGTGCCAGCAGCACGGTAGGGTCCTACGAGCAGTACTTC
CDR3 protein: CASSTVGSYEQYF

D gene: .
V gene: TRBV6-5
clone size: few
J gene: TRBJ1-1
CDR3 DNA: TGTGCCAGCAGTTACTCCCCAAGAGGGAGGAACACTGAAGCTTTCTTT
CDR3 protein: CASSYSPRGRNTEAFF

D gene: .
V gene: TRBV29-1
clone size: few
J gene: TRBJ2-1
CDR3 DNA: TGCAGCGTTGAAAGTAGTGGGGGACTGCACAATGAGCAGTTCTTC
CDR3 protein: CSVESSGGLHNEQFF

D gene: .
V gene: TRBV5-1
clone size: .
J gene: TRBJ2-3
CDR3 DNA: TGCGCCAGCAGCTTGGCCTTTAACACAGATACGCAGTATTTT
CDR3 protein: CASSLAFNTDTQYF

D gene: TRBD2
V gene: TRBV30
clone size: few
J gene: TRBJ2-1
CDR3 DNA: TGTGCATCCCCCAATGGGACTAGCGTTACCTACAATGAGCAGTTCTTC
CDR3 protein: CASPNGTSVTYNEQFF

D gene: .
V gene: TRBV30
clone size: .
J gene: TRBJ2-1
CDR3 DNA: TGTGCCTGGACTCCTATGGGTGAGCAGTTCTTC
CDR3 protein: CAWTPMGEQFF

D gene: .
V gene: TRBV3-1
clone size: many
J gene: TRBJ2-7
CDR3 DNA: TGTGCCAGCAGCCAAGGACAGATGTCCTACGAGCAGTACTTC
CDR3 protein: CASSQGQMSYEQYF

D gene: .
V gene: TRBV20-1
clone size: few
J gene: TRBJ1-5
CDR3 DNA: TGCAGTGCACTTAGACAGGCCGATAGCAATCAGCCCCAGCATTTT
CDR3 protein: CSALRQADSNQPQHF

D gene: TRBD2
V gene: TRBV5-1
clone size: .
J gene: TRBJ2-5
CDR3 DNA: TGCGCCAGCAGCGGAAAACTAGCGGAAGCACAAGAGACCCAGTACTTC
CDR3 protein: CASSGKLAEAQETQYF

D gene: .
V gene: TRBV5-6
clone size: .
J gene: TRBJ2-7
CDR3 DNA: TGTGCCAGCAGTTTAGAGTCCAACGAGCAGTACTTC
CDR3 protein: CASSLESNEQYF

D gene: TRBD2
V gene: TRBV9
clone size: few
J gene: TRBJ2-7
CDR3 DNA: TGTGCCAGCACCAAAGAGGAGGCAGGCCCAAGCGGGAGAGACCAGAGGGACGAGCAGTACTTC
CDR3 protein: CASTKEEAGPSGRDQRDEQYF

D gene: .
V gene: TRBV10-3
clone size: .
J gene: TRBJ2-5
CDR3 DNA: TGTGCCATCCGGAACGGCACTAGTACCGAGACCCAGTACTTC
CDR3 protein: CAIRNGTSTETQYF

D gene: TRBD2
V gene: TRBV29-1
clone size: many
J gene: TRBJ2-3
CDR3 DNA: TGCAGCGCGGGACTAGCGGGAGTCACAGATACGCAGTATTTT
CDR3 protein: CSAGLAGVTDTQYF

D gene: .
V gene: TRBV6-2/TRBV6-3
clone size: .
J gene: TRBJ2-7
CDR3 DNA: TGTGCCAGCAGTCAGACCGGGACGGGAATTTATTACGAGCAGTACTTC
CDR3 protein: CASSQTGTGIYYEQYF

D gene: .
V gene: TRBV20-1
clone size: many
J gene: TRBJ1-3
CDR3 DNA: TGCAGTGCTCCCGGGACAAAAAACACCATATATTTT
CDR3 protein: CSAPGTKNTIYF

D gene: .
V gene: TRBV28
clone size: .
J gene: TRBJ2-1
CDR3 DNA: TGTGCCAGCAGTTTGTCGGCAGGGCTCGATGAGCAGTTCTTC
CDR3 protein: CASSLSAGLDEQFF

D gene: TRBD1
V gene: TRBV5-6
clone size: .
J gene: TRBJ1-1
CDR3 DNA: TGTGCCAGCGGTCCCAGCGACAGGGGAGGTGAAGCTTTCTTT
CDR3 protein: CASGPSDRGGEAFF